This T cell receptor beta chain was identified in a study of blood T cell repertoires in COVID-19. Across the whole study: Collection of acute and convalescent COVID-19 samples took place in the United States, Italy and Spain. In each case, the material was cDNA or gDNA derived from T cells, B-cell-depleted T cells, or PBMCs.

V lost 7 bases, J lost 7 bases, and 13 bases lay in between. Germline CDR1 reads SEHNR; CDR2 reads FQNEAQ (reference sequence). The CDR3 loop spans 13 amino acids. Per the original methods: Estimates of nucleated cell counts were drawn from the amplification of reference gene primers. Profiling relied on immunoSEQ multiplex PCR, and the TCRdb table lists in-frame clones only, not all of them. V, J and clone size were drawn from that table, and D and trimming were deduced from the DNA. The data hold fewer than 250,000 clones, with around 83% observed a single time. The chain employs TRBV7-9 and TRBJ2-2; tentative D call: TRBD2 (5 bases). What was sequenced was peripheral blood. The sequence was collected from a woman between 50 and 59 years old with acute or convalescent COVID-19. The CDR3 here is CASTNLRDGELFF. The CDR3 DNA sequence: TGTGCCAGCACTAATTTGAGGGACGGGGAGCTGTTTTTT. The whole variable domain, remainder taken from reference TRBV7-9 and TRBJ2-2, is DTGVSQNPRHKITKRGQNVTFRCDPISEHNRLYWYRQTLGQGPEFLTYFQNEAQLEKSRLLSDRFSAERPKGSFSTLEIQRTEQGDSAMYLCASTNLRDGELFFGEGSRLTVL.